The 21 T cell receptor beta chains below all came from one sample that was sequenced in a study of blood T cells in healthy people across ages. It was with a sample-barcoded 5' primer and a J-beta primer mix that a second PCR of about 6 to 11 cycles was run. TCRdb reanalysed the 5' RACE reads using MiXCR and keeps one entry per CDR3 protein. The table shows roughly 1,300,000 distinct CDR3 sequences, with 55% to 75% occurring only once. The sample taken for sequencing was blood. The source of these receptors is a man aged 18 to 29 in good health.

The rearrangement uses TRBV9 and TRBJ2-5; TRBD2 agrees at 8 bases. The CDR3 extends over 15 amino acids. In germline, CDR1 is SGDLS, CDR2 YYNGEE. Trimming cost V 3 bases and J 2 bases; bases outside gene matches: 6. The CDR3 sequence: CASSGSGRGQETQYF. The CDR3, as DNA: TGTGCCAGCAGCGGGAGCGGGAGAGGGCAAGAGACCCAGTACTTC.

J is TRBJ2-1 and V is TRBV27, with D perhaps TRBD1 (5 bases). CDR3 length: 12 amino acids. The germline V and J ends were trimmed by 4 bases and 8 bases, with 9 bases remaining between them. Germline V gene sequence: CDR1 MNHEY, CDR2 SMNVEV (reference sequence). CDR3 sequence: CASSSQGYEQFF. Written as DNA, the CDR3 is TGTGCCAGCAGTTCCCAGGGCTATGAGCAGTTCTTC.

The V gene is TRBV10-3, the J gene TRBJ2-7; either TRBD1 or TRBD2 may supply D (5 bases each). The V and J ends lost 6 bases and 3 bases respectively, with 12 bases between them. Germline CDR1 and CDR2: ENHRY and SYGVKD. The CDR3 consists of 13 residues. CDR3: CAIRGPRIYEQYF. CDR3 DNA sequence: TGTGCCATCAGGGGACCACGGATCTACGAGCAGTACTTC.

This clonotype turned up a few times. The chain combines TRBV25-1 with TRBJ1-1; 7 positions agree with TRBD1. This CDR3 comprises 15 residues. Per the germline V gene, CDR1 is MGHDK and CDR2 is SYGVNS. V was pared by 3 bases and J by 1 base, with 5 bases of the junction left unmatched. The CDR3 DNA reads TGTGCCAGCAGTGACTGGGACAGCTGGAACACTGAAGCTTTCTTT. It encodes CASSDWDSWNTEAFF.

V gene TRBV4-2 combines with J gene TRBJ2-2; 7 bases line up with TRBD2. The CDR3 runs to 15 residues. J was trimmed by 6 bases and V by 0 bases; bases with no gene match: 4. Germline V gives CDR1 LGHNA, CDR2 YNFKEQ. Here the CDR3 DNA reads TGTGCCAGCAGCCAAGAACGTCGGGGGGCCGGGGAGCTGTTTTTT. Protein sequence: CASSQERRGAGELFF.

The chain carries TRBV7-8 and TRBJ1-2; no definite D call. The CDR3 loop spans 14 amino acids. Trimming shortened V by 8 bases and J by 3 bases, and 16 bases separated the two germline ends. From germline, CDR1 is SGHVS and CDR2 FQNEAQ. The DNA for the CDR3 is TGTGCCAGCCGTGCCGAGGTGGGTGACTATGGCTACACCTTC. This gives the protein CASRAEVGDYGYTF.

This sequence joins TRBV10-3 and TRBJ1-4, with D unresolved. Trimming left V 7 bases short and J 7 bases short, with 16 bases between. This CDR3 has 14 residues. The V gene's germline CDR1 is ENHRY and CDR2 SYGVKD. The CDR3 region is CAINPTGEAEKLFF. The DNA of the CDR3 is TGTGCCATCAACCCGACCGGAGAGGCTGAAAAACTGTTTTTT.

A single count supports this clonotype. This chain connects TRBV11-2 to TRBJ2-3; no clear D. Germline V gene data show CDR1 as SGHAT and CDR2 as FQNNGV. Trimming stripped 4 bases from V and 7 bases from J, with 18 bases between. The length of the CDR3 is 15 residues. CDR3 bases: TGTGCCAGCAGCTATGCCGCGGCAACAATAAATACGCAGTATTTT. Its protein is CASSYAAATINTQYF.

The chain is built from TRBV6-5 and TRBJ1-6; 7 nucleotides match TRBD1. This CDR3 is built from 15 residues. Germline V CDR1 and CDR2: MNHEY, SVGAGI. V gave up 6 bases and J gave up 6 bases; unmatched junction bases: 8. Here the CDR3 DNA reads TGTGCCAGCAGCCCGGGGACAGCCTCTAATTCACCCCTCCACTTT. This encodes CASSPGTASNSPLHF.

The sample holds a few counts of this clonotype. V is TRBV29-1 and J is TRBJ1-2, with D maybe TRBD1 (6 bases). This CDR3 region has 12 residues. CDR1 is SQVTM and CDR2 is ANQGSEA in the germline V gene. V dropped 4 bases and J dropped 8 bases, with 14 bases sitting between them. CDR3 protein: CSVGGGIYGYTF. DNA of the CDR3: TGCAGCGTTGGAGGGGGGATTTACGGCTACACCTTC.

The CDR3 region has the DNA TGTGCCATCAGACCCATTTCGAACACTGAAGCTTTCTTT. This encodes CAIRPISNTEAFF. The rearrangement joins TRBV10-3 to TRBJ1-1; the D is unclear. The V end lost 6 bases, the J end lost 1 base, and 9 bases lay between the germline ends. CDR3 length: 13 amino acids. CDR1 is ENHRY and CDR2 is SYGVKD in the germline V gene.

The CDR3 region is CASTEKTSGAYEQYF. The CDR3 nucleotides read TGTGCCAGCACCGAAAAGACTAGCGGAGCCTACGAGCAGTACTTC. The gene calls are TRBV2 and TRBJ2-7; 9 bases line up with TRBD2. Germline-derived CDR1 and CDR2 are SNHLY and FYNNEI. J lost 2 bases, V lost 7 bases, and 9 bases had no gene match. The CDR3 runs 15 residues. Combining the CDR3 with reference TRBV2 and TRBJ2-7 gives the whole variable domain EPEVTQTPSHQVTQMGQEVILRCVPISNHLYFYWYRQILGQKVEFLVSFYNNEISEKSEIFDDQFSVERPDGSNFTLKIRSTKLEDSAMYFCASTEKTSGAYEQYFGPGTRLTVT.

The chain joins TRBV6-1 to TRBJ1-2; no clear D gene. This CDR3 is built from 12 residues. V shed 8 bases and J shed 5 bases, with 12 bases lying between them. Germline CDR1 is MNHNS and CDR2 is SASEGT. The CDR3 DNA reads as TGTGCCAGCCAAGTCTTTTCGTATGGCTACACCTTC. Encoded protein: CASQVFSYGYTF.

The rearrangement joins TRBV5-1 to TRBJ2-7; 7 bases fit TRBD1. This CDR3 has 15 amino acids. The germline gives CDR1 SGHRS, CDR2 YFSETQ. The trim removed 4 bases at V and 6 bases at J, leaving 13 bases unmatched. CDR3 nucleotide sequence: TGCGCCAGCAGCCCTTTCCGGGACAGTTATCGCGAGCAGTACTTC. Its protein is CASSPFRDSYREQYF. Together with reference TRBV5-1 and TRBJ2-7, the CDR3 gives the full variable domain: KAGVTQTPRYLIKTRGQQVTLSCSPISGHRSVSWYQQTPGQGLQFLFEYFSETQRNKGNFPGRFSGRQFSNSRSEMNVSTLELGDSALYLCASSPFRDSYREQYFGPGTRLTVT.

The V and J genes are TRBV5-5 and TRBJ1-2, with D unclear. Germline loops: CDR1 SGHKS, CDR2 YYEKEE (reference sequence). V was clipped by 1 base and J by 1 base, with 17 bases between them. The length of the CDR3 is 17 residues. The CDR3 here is CASSLSPAGVRNYGYTF. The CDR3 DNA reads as TGTGCCAGCAGCTTGAGCCCTGCCGGGGTTCGTAACTATGGCTACACCTTC.

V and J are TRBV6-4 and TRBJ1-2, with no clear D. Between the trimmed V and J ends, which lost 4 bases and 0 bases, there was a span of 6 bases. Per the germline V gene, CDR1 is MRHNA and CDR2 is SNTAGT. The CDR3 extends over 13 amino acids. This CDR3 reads CASSGPANYGYTF. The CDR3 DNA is TGTGCCAGCAGTGGTCCAGCTAACTATGGCTACACCTTC.

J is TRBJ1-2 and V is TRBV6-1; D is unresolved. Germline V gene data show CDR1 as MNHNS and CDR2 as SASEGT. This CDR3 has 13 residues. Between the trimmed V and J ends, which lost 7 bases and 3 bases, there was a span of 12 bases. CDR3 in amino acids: CASISVYDYGYTF. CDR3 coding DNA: TGTGCCAGCATATCGGTGTATGACTATGGCTACACCTTC.

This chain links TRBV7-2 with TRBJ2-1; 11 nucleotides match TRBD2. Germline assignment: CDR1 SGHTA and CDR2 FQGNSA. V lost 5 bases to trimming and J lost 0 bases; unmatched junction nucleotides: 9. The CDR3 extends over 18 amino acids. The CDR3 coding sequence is TGTGCCAGCAGCACTGATTGGACTAGCGGGCGCTCCTACAATGAGCAGTTCTTC. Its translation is CASSTDWTSGRSYNEQFF. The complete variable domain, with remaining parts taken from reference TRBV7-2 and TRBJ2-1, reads GAGVSQSPSNKVTEKGKDVELRCDPISGHTALYWYRQSLGQGLEFLIYFQGNSAPDKSGLPSDRFSAERTGGSVSTLTIQRTQQEDSAVYLCASSTDWTSGRSYNEQFFGPGTRLTVL.

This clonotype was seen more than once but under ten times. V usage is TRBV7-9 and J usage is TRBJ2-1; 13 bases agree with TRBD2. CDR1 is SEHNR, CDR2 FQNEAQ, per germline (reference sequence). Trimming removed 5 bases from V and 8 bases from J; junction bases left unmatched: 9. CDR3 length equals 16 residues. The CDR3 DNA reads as TGTGCCAGCAGCCCCACTAGCGGGAGGGCCGATGATGAGCAGTTCTTC. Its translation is CASSPTSGRADDEQFF.

CDR3: CASSFERSEDIQYF. In nucleotides, the CDR3 is TGCGCCAGCAGCTTTGAGAGATCCGAAGACATTCAGTACTTC. The rearrangement links TRBV5-1 to TRBJ2-4; D call uncertain. Germline V lookup: CDR1 SGHRS, CDR2 YFSETQ. The CDR3 has 14 amino acids. V was trimmed by 2 bases and J by 8 bases, leaving 14 bases between them.

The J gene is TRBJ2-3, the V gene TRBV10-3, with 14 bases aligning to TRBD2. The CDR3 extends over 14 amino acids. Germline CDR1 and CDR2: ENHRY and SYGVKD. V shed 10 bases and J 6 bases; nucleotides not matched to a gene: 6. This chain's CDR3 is CATRLAGGPDTQYF. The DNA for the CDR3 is TGTGCCACTCGACTAGCGGGGGGGCCGGATACGCAGTATTTT.